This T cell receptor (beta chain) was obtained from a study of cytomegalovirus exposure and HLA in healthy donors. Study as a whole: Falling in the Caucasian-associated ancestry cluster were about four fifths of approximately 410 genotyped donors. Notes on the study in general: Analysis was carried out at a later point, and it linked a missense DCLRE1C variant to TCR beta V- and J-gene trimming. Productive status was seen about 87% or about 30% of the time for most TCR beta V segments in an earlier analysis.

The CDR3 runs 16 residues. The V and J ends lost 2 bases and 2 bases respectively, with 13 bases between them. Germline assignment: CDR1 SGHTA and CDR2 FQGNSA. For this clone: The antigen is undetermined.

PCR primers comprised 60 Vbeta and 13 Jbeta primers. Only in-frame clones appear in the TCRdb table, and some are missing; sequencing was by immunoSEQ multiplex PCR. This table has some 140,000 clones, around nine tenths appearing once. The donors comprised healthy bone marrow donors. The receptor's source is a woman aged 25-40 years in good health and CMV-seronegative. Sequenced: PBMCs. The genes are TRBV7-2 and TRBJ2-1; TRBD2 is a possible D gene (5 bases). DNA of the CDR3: TGTGCCAGCAGCTTAAGATGGACTCCTCCCTACAATGAGCAGTTCTTC. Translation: CASSLRWTPPYNEQFF.